These 17 T cell receptor beta chains came from one sample sequenced in a study of cytomegalovirus exposure and HLA in healthy donors. TCRdb keeps only in-frame clones here, not all; method: immunoSEQ multiplex PCR. The sample gives some 87,000 clones, approximately 96% of which show up once; approximately 1.3% is in the top ten. The sequencing sample was made of PBMCs. Receptor source: a woman under 30 in good health and CMV-seronegative.

V is TRBV10-3 and J is TRBJ2-7; TRBD2 might be the D (6 bases). Trimming pared 6 bases from V and 4 bases from J, leaving 16 bases between. The CDR3 covers 14 residues. Germline CDR1 ENHRY, CDR2 SYGVKD. CDR3 DNA sequence: TGTGCCATCAGGGGCGGGACGGGATATTACGAGCAGTACTTC. This translates into CAIRGGTGYYEQYF.

The DNA for the CDR3 is TGCGCCAGCAGCTCGGGACAGGGAATCGATACGCAGTATTTT. This translates into CASSSGQGIDTQYF. This chain uses TRBV5-1 with TRBJ2-3; 9 nucleotides match TRBD1. Losses at the gene ends were 3 bases for V and 6 bases for J; bases not matched to a gene: 5. Germline-derived CDR1 and CDR2 are SGHRS and YFSETQ. The CDR3 is made up of 14 amino acids. The entire variable domain, with the rest obtained from reference TRBV5-1 and TRBJ2-3, is as follows: KAGVTQTPRYLIKTRGQQVTLSCSPISGHRSVSWYQQTPGQGLQFLFEYFSETQRNKGNFPGRFSGRQFSNSRSEMNVSTLELGDSALYLCASSSGQGIDTQYFGPGTRLTVL.

The V call is TRBV7-2, the J call TRBJ1-5; 7 bases are a match to TRBD1. Germline values: CDR1 SGHTA, CDR2 FQGNSA. The CDR3 spans 16 residues. V was pared by 1 base and J by 5 bases, with 8 bases of the junction left unmatched. CDR3: CASSLVGGGVYQPQHF. The CDR3 DNA reads as TGTGCCAGCAGCTTAGTAGGGGGCGGGGTCTATCAGCCCCAGCATTTT.

V is TRBV27 and J is TRBJ2-7, with D possibly TRBD1 on 5 matching bases. Germline V gene sequence: CDR1 MNHEY, CDR2 SMNVEV (reference sequence). The CDR3 is made up of 19 amino acids. Trimming shortened V by 0 bases and J by 7 bases, and 28 bases separated the two germline ends. CDR3 protein: CASSLSTLFRRQTGREQYF. As DNA, the CDR3 is TGTGCCAGCAGTTTATCCACCTTATTTCGCCGACAGACCGGCCGAGAGCAGTACTTC.

The rearrangement uses TRBV10-1 and TRBJ2-7; 11 positions agree with TRBD2. Trimming removed 1 base from V and 0 bases from J; junction bases left unmatched: 2. The germline CDR1 and CDR2 sequences are WNHNN and SYGVQD (reference sequence). The CDR3 length is 16 residues. CDR3 sequence: CASSEYTSGSSYEQYF. For the CDR3, the DNA is TGCGCCAGCAGTGAGTATACTAGCGGGAGCTCCTACGAGCAGTACTTC.

Only a few counts were recorded for this clone. V is TRBV15 and J is TRBJ2-1, with 7 positions matching TRBD2. Germline loops: CDR1 LNHNV, CDR2 YYDKDF (reference sequence). This CDR3 is 22 amino acids long. The V segment lost 3 bases and the J segment 10 bases; nucleotides outside the gene matches: 33. The CDR3 sequence is CATSSAGTPWASGRYEVVEQFF. The CDR3 DNA follows: TGTGCCACCAGCAGCGCCGGGACTCCGTGGGCTAGCGGCCGCTACGAGGTAGTCGAGCAGTTCTTC.

V and J are TRBV25-1 and TRBJ2-1, with D possibly TRBD2 on 7 matching bases. The CDR3 has 16 residues. V shed 1 base and J shed 4 bases, with 14 bases lying between them. CDR1 MGHDK and CDR2 SYGVNS come from the germline V gene. The CDR3, as DNA: TGTGCCAGCAGTGAATTATGGGAGGGGGAATACAATGAGCAGTTCTTC. The encoded protein is CASSELWEGEYNEQFF.

DNA for the CDR3: TGTGCCAGTATGGCGGGAAGGACTGAAGCTTTCTTT. Protein sequence: CASMAGRTEAFF. The chain links TRBV19 to TRBJ1-1; D uncertain. The ends were cut back, 7 bases at V and 5 bases at J, with 11 bases in the middle. The V gene's germline CDR1 is LNHDA and CDR2 SQIVND (reference sequence). CDR3 length: 12 amino acids.

This chain uses TRBV29-1 with TRBJ1-1; 9 nucleotides agree with TRBD1. Trimming at V came to 4 bases and at J to 5 bases, leaving 11 bases not matched to a gene. This CDR3 has 15 amino acids. The germline V gene has CDR1 SQVTM and CDR2 ANQGSEA. The CDR3 protein is CSVVGEGTGLTEAFF. CDR3 nucleotides: TGCAGCGTTGTGGGGGAAGGGACAGGGCTGACTGAAGCTTTCTTT.

This rearrangement joins TRBV28 to TRBJ1-3; 8 nucleotides match TRBD1. Germline CDR1 reads MDHEN; CDR2 reads SYDVKM. V dropped 7 bases and J dropped 0; count of bases not matched to a gene: 17. The CDR3 is 19 residues long. The CDR3: CASTIDWDRSSGSGNTIYF. The CDR3 coding sequence is TGTGCCAGCACCATCGATTGGGACAGGTCCTCTGGCTCTGGAAACACCATATATTTT.

The chain's CDR3 is CASSPPSGRVTDTQYF. In DNA form, the CDR3 reads TGTGCCAGCAGTCCCCCTAGCGGGAGGGTCACAGATACGCAGTATTTT. The chain carries TRBV6-4 and TRBJ2-3; TRBD2 matches at 12 bases. J lost 2 bases, V lost 5 bases, and 5 bases had no gene match. This CDR3 has 16 residues. The germline V gene encodes CDR1 MRHNA and CDR2 SNTAGT.

A word on this clone: One end of the junction is discordant with germline, which a read error may explain. The genes are TRBV30 and TRBJ2-6; D is unresolved. The germline CDR1 and CDR2 sequences are GTSNPN and SVGIG (reference sequence). CDR3 length: 12 amino acids. Here the CDR3 DNA reads TGCGGGTCAAGCTCTGGGGCCAACGTCCTGACTTTC. Its protein is CGSSSGANVLTF.

J is TRBJ1-4 and V is TRBV15; weak D call: TRBD1 (6 bases). Germline lookup yields CDR1 LNHNV and CDR2 YYDKDF (reference sequence). This CDR3 has 15 residues. Trimming removed 0 bases at V and 7 bases at J, with 12 bases between. The CDR3 nucleotides are TGTGCCACCAGCAGAGATGGGACAATAGGTGAAAAACTGTTTTTT. This encodes CATSRDGTIGEKLFF. Variable domain in full (rest from reference TRBV15 and TRBJ1-4): DAMVIQNPRYQVTQFGKPVTLSCSQTLNHNVMYWYQQKSSQAPKLLFHYYDKDFNNEADTPDNFQSRRPNTSFCFLDIRSPGLGDTAMYLCATSRDGTIGEKLFFGSGTQLSVL.

The chain recombines TRBV19 with TRBJ2-1, with 8 nucleotides matching TRBD1. The V gene's germline CDR1 is LNHDA and CDR2 SQIVND (reference sequence). Germline trimming cut 6 bases from V and 8 bases from J; bases unmatched to any gene: 18. CDR3 size: 17 residues. CDR3 nucleotides: TGTGCCAGTAGGGAACGAGTCGTCAGGGGGCGCCGGGATGAGCAGTTCTTC. Protein: CASRERVVRGRRDEQFF.

This sequence joins TRBV5-1 and TRBJ1-6, with 9 nucleotides matching TRBD1. Per the germline V gene, CDR1 is SGHRS and CDR2 is YFSETQ. V shed 3 bases, J shed 5 bases, and the junction held 0 bases outside the gene matches. The CDR3 length is 14 residues. The CDR3 DNA sequence: TGCGCCAGCAGCTGGACAGGGGATAATTCACCCCTCCACTTT. Its protein product is CASSWTGDNSPLHF.

The V call is TRBV10-1, the J call TRBJ2-7; TRBD2 agrees at 8 bases. The CDR3 is 15 residues long. V lost 2 bases to trimming and J lost 3 bases; unmatched junction nucleotides: 6. Germline V gene data show CDR1 as WNHNN and CDR2 as SYGVQD (reference sequence). The CDR3 sequence is CASSEQTGGIYEQYF. CDR3 bases: TGCGCCAGCAGTGAGCAAACGGGAGGGATCTACGAGCAGTACTTC.

The chain links TRBV10-3 to TRBJ2-1; 14 bases are a match to TRBD2. Per the germline V gene, CDR1 is ENHRY and CDR2 is SYGVKD. This CDR3 is built from 15 residues. After removal of 9 bases from V and 7 bases from J, the junction contained 8 bases not matched to a gene. This chain's CDR3 is CAISPGLAGANEQFF. The CDR3 DNA is TGTGCCATTTCACCGGGACTAGCGGGAGCGAATGAGCAGTTCTTC.